The rows below give T cell receptor beta chains drawn from one sample of a study of cytotoxic CD8 clonotypes in ibrutinib-treated CLL. TCRdb's table, derived via immunoSEQ multiplex PCR, lists solely in-frame clones and lacks some. The sample shows approximately 350,000 clones, roughly 70% of them seen only once. This material consisted of PBMCs, taken after 36 months of ibrutinib treatment. Every receptor here comes from a human donor with chronic lymphocytic leukemia. CDR3s include the opening cysteine and the closing phenylalanine or tryptophan. A D gene is named only where the DNA matches it firmly. Not all rows give a size; the values are once, few, many and, for expanded clones, a class.

v_call	clone_size	j_call	d_call	cdr3_aa	cdr3_nt
TRBV14	once	TRBJ2-7	.	CASSQTYGTLTYEQYF	TGTGCCAGCAGCCAAACTTACGGGACACTAACCTACGAGCAGTACTTC
TRBV27	.	TRBJ2-2	.	CASSLIRDTGELFF	TGTGCCAGCAGTTTAATCAGGGACACCGGGGAGCTGTTTTTT
TRBV18	few	TRBJ1-2	.	CASSPAYRTLYGYTF	TGTGCCAGCTCACCGGCGTACAGGACCCTATATGGCTACACCTTC
TRBV4-3	.	TRBJ2-7	TRBD2	CASSQGLAGGRYEQYF	TGCGCCAGCAGCCAAGGTCTGGCGGGAGGGCGCTACGAGCAGTACTTC
TRBV13	.	TRBJ2-2	.	CASSPRPLPTGELFF	TGTGCCAGCAGCCCCCGGCCCCTCCCCACCGGGGAGCTGTTTTTT
TRBV9	.	TRBJ2-2	TRBD1	CASSVGQGAAGELFF	TGTGCCAGCAGCGTAGGCCAGGGGGCGGCCGGGGAGCTGTTTTTT
TRBV2	.	TRBJ2-2	.	CALVLQGGELFF	TGTGCCCTGGTATTACAGGGAGGGGAGCTGTTTTTT
TRBV25-1	.	TRBJ2-7	TRBD1	CASSGRDRGNYEQYF	TGTGCCAGCAGTGGCCGGGACAGGGGGAACTACGAGCAGTACTTC
TRBV29-1	.	TRBJ2-3	.	CSVEGRWATDTQYF	TGCAGCGTTGAAGGTCGTTGGGCCACAGATACGCAGTATTTT
TRBV7-9	.	TRBJ1-4	.	CASSLQGIGEKLFF	TGTGCCAGCAGCTTGCAGGGGATTGGAGAAAAACTGTTTTTT
TRBV19	.	TRBJ2-1	TRBD2	CASSRVWGTIRTEQFF	TGTGCCAGTAGTCGGGTCTGGGGGACTATCAGAACTGAGCAGTTCTTC
TRBV19	.	TRBJ1-2	TRBD1	CASRSRQGVVEGYTF	TGTGCCAGTAGAAGTAGACAGGGAGTAGTCGAGGGCTACACCTTC
TRBV14	few	TRBJ2-7	TRBD1	CASSLVGDRVYF	TGTGCCAGCAGCCTCGTGGGGGACAGGGTGTACTTC
TRBV7-3	once	TRBJ2-1	.	CASSNGVGVNEQFF	TGTGCCAGCAGCAACGGGGTAGGGGTTAATGAGCAGTTCTTC
TRBV9	.	TRBJ1-2	TRBD1	CASSVAQGEGGYTF	TGTGCCAGCAGCGTAGCCCAGGGGGAGGGTGGCTACACCTTC
TRBV18	.	TRBJ2-3	.	CASSPRGADTQYF	TGTGCCAGCTCACCACGGGGGGCGGATACGCAGTATTTT
TRBV5-6	.	TRBJ2-7	.	CASSSLSSYEQYF	TGTGCCAGCAGCTCCCTGAGCTCCTACGAGCAGTACTTC